The table lists the clone carrying this TCR beta chain with many counts. The antigen is not known. The authors built TCR beta libraries using iRepertoire HTBI primers and Arm-PCR of CDR3 regions. Via MiXCR, TCRdb re-called the multiplex PCR reads, giving one row per CDR3 protein. The data contain 650,000 to 850,000 distinct CDR3 sequences, 25% to 30% of them singletons. This sample stems from a study of regulatory T cells in long-lasting Graves disease. General study findings and limits: Analyses excluded thyroid tissue, covering peripheral blood alone.

Time point reported: persistent/refractory GD, antithyroid drugs over 5 years with positive TRAb. Construction of the TCR library relied on RNA isolated from PBMCs. All patients originated from an endocrinology department located in Xi'an, China. The EDTA tubes were filled with around 8.5 milliliters of drawn peripheral blood. Germline V CDR1 and CDR2: SNHLY, FYNNEI. V was clipped by 2 bases and J by 6 bases, with 7 bases between them. The CDR3 extends over 13 amino acids. The chain uses TRBV2 and TRBJ2-2, with D uncertain. The source of this sequence is a female donor with Graves disease. Sample: peripheral blood mononuclear cells (PBMCs), taken when the disease was refractory, from a patient treated with antithyroid drugs. The CDR3 sequence: CASSERLSGELFF. CDR3 in DNA: TGTGCCAGCAGTGAACGTCTGTCCGGGGAGCTGTTTTTT.